This T cell receptor (beta chain) was sequenced in a study of human T cells and chemical hapten exposure. Germline V gives CDR1 SGDLS, CDR2 YYNGEE. Trimming removed 0 bases at V and 0 bases at J, with 7 bases between. CDR3 length equals 14 residues. Documented time point: patch test 3, about 24 weeks after DPC sensitization. Treatment denoted: therapeutic diphenylcyclopropenone sensitization with weekly scalp DPC. Patch tests were applied only after blood draws. As processed by the authors: There were a median of around 97,000 TCRs per sample, with a range from roughly 23,224 to 690,600. From the RACE reads, TCRdb called clonotypes with MiXCR, one entry per CDR3 protein. TCRdb, not the authors, supplied the V and J calls. Among 97,000 or so distinct CDR3 sequences listed, 27% were seen once. This clonotype was found a few times.

The chain couples TRBV9 to TRBJ2-7; no reliable D call. The sequencing here drew on whole blood, taken in connection with sensitization to the hapten diphenylcyclopropenone (DPC). This receptor was obtained from a man aged 40-55 years with alopecia areata. Some clones in this sample may be carry-over from other donors' samples. CDR3 sequence: CASSVAASSYEQYF. The CDR3 DNA reads as TGTGCCAGCAGCGTAGCTGCTAGCTCCTACGAGCAGTACTTC.